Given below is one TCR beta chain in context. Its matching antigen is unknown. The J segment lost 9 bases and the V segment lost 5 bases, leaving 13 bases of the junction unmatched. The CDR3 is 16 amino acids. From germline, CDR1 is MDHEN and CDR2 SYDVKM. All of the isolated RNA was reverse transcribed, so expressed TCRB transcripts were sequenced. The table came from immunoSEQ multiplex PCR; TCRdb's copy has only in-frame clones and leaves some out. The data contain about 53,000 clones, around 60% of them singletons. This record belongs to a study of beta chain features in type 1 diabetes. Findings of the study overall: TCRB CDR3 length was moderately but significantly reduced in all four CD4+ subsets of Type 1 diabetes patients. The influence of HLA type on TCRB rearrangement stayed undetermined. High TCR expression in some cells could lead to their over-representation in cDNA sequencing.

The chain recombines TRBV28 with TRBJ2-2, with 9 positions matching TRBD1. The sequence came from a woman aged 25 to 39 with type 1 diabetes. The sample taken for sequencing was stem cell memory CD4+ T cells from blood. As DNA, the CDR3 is TGTGCCAGCAGTCCTGGGGGGACAGGGTTTGGTAGGGAGCTGTTTTTT. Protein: CASSPGGTGFGRELFF.